This T cell receptor beta chain came from a study of siplizumab effects on memory and regulatory T cells. Of note for this clone: The junction shows a germline mismatch at one end, possibly a read error.

Repertoires were generated with immunoSEQ multiplex PCR, while TCRdb's copy carries only in-frame clones and drops some. The repertoire consists of 90,000 to 95,000 clones, with more than 95% occurring once and the leading ten covering 0.031%. The CDR3 consists of 17 residues. Germline-derived CDR1 and CDR2 are GTSNPN and SVGIG (reference sequence). Source material: naive CD4+ T cells sorted from blood. The clonotype originates from a human donor in good health. J is TRBJ2-1 and V is TRBV30; D tentatively fits TRBD1 or TRBD2 (7 bases each). The CDR3 loop is CAWRARGGIQNYNERFF. In nucleotides, the CDR3 is TGTGCCTGGAGGGCCAGGGGGGGGATACAAAATTACAATGAGCGGTTCTTC.